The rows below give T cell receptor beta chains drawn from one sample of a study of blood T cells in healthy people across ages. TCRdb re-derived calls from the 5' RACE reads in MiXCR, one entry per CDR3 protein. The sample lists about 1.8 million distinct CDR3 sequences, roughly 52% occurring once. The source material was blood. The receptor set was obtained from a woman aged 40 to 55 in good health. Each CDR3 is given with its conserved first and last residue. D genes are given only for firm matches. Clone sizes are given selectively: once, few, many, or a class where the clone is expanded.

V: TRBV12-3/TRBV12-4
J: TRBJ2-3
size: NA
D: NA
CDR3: CASSSGVRGAGSGDTQYF
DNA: TGTGCCAGCAGTTCAGGTGTTCGTGGTGCGGGGAGTGGGGATACGCAGTATTTT

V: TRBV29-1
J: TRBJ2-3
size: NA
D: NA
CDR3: CSVEPASTDTQYF
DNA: TGCAGCGTTGAACCGGCAAGCACAGATACGCAGTATTTT

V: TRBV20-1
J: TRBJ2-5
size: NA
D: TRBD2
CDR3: CSARKPAGGQETQYF
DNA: TGCAGTGCTAGAAAACCAGCGGGGGGGCAAGAGACCCAGTACTTC

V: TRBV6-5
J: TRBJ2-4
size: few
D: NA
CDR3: CASEEGDIQYF
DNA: TGTGCCAGCGAGGAGGGGGACATTCAGTACTTC

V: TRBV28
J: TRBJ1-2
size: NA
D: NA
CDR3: CASTSRPRKGYTF
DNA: TGTGCCAGCACCTCCCGCCCCCGCAAAGGCTACACCTTC

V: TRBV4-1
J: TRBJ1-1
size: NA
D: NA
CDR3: CASSHPTVGTEAFF
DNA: TGCGCCAGCAGCCATCCGACGGTTGGCACTGAAGCTTTCTTT

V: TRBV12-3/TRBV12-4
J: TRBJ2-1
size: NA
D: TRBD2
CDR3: CASSHTSGGYEQFF
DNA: TGTGCCAGCAGTCATACTAGCGGGGGATATGAGCAGTTCTTC

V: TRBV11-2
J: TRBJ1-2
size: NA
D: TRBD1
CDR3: CASSFDRGIYGYTF
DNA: TGTGCCAGCAGCTTCGACAGGGGAATTTATGGCTACACCTTC

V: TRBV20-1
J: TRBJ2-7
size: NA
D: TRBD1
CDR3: CSASKGQAHEQYF
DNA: TGCAGTGCTAGTAAGGGACAGGCCCACGAGCAGTACTTC

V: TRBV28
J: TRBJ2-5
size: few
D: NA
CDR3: CASSWADKETQYF
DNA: TGTGCCAGCAGTTGGGCAGATAAAGAGACCCAGTACTTC

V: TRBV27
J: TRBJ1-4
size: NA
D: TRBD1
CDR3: CATAGQGPLPDEKLFF
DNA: TGTGCCACCGCGGGACAGGGCCCCCTTCCCGATGAAAAACTGTTTTTT

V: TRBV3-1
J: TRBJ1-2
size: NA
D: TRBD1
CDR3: CASSHHSPDRDGGYTF
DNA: TGTGCCAGCAGCCACCACTCCCCAGACAGGGACGGGGGCTACACCTTC

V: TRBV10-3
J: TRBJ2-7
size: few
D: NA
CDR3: CAISQQRNYEQYF
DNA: TGTGCCATCAGCCAACAGAGAAACTACGAGCAGTACTTC

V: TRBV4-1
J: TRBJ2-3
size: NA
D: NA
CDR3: CASSPTSGRGTDTQYF
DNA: TGCGCCAGCAGCCCAACGAGCGGACGGGGCACAGATACGCAGTATTTT

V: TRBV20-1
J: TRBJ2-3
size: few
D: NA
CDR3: CSAGLGRVTDTQYF
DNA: TGCAGTGCCGGACTGGGACGGGTCACAGATACGCAGTATTTT

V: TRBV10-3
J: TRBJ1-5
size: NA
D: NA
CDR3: CAISESGGRVQPQHF
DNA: TGTGCCATCAGTGAGTCGGGGGGTCGAGTTCAGCCCCAGCATTTT

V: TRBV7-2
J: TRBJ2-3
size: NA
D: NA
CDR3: CASAWGLTDTQYF
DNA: TGTGCCAGCGCGTGGGGACTCACAGATACGCAGTATTTT

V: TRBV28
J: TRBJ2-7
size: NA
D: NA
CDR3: CASSYGSRTYEQYF
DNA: TGTGCCAGCAGTTATGGGTCGAGAACTTACGAGCAGTACTTC

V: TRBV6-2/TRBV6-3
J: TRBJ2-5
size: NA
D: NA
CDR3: CASKKTGGETQYF
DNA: TGTGCCAGCAAAAAGACAGGTGGAGAGACCCAGTACTTC

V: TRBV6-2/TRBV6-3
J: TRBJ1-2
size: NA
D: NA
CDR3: CASSYIGDVRTGYTF
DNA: TGTGCCAGCAGTTACATTGGCGACGTAAGGACTGGCTACACCTTC

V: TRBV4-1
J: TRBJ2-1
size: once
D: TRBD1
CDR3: CASSQRQGDWGEQFF
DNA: TGCGCCAGCAGCCAGAGACAGGGAGATTGGGGTGAGCAGTTCTTC

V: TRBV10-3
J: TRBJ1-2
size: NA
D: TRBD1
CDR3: CAISDRQGAPNYGYTF
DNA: TGTGCCATCAGTGATAGACAGGGGGCGCCCAACTATGGCTACACCTTC

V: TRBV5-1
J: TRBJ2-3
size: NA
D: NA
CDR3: CASSLVPGADTQYF
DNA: TGCGCCAGCAGCTTAGTTCCGGGGGCAGATACGCAGTATTTT

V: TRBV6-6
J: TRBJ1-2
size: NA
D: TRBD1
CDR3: CASRETGTGYAYGYTF
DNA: TGTGCCAGCAGGGAGACCGGGACAGGGTATGCCTATGGCTACACCTTC

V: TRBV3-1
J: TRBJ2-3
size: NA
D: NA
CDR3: CASSQVGQVTDTQYF
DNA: TGTGCCAGCAGCCAAGTCGGGCAGGTCACAGATACGCAGTATTTT

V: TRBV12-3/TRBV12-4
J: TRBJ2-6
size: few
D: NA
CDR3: CASSFFTGSSGANVLTF
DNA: TGTGCCAGCAGTTTTTTTACAGGGTCCTCCGGGGCCAACGTCCTGACTTTC

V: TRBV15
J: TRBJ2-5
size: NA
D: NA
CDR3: CATSRGVGVSYNEQYF
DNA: TGCGCCACCAGCAGAGGGGTCGGGGTCTCCTACAATGAGCAGTACTTC

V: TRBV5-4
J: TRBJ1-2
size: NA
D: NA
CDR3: CASSLERIEVLYGYTF
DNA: TGTGCCAGCAGCTTAGAGCGCATAGAAGTACTTTATGGCTACACCTTC

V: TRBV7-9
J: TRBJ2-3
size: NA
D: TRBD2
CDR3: CASSFEAGGVTDTQYF
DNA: TGTGCCAGCAGCTTCGAAGCGGGGGGGGTCACAGATACGCAGTATTTT

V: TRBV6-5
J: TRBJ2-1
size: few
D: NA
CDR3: CASRYHSGRMGEQFF
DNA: TGTGCCAGCAGATACCATTCAGGGCGGATGGGTGAGCAGTTCTTC

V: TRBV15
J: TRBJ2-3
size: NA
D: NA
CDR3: CATSTQLAADTQYF
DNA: TGTGCCACCAGCACACAACTAGCTGCAGATACGCAGTATTTT

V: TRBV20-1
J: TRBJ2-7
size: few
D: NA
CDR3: CSARGASEQYF
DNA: TGCAGTGCTAGAGGGGCGAGTGAGCAGTACTTC

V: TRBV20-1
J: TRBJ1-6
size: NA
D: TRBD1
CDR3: CSAKRSTGGLINSPLHF
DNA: TGCAGTGCTAAACGATCGACAGGGGGCTTAATTAATTCACCCCTCCACTTT

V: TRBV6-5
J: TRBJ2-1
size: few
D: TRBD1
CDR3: CASSQWTGYNEQFF
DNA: TGTGCCAGCAGTCAATGGACAGGCTACAATGAGCAGTTCTTC

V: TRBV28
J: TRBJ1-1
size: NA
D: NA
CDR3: CASQRTVNTEAFF
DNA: TGTGCCAGCCAAAGGACGGTGAACACTGAAGCTTTCTTT

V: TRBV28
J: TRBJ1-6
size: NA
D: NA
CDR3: CASRLAGFNNPPLHF
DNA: TGTGCCAGCAGACTCGCGGGTTTTAATAATCCACCCCTCCACTTT

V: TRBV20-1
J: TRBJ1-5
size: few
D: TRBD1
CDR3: CSARVGQGANQPQHF
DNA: TGCAGTGCTAGAGTAGGACAGGGGGCCAATCAGCCCCAGCATTTT

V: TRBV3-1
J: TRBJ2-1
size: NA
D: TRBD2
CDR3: CASSHVYGTSGYNEQFF
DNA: TGTGCCAGCAGCCATGTTTACGGGACTAGCGGATATAATGAGCAGTTCTTC

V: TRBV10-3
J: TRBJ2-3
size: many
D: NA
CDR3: CAISGGVATDATDTQYF
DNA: TGTGCCATCAGTGGGGGGGTGGCGACAGATGCCACAGATACGCAGTATTTT

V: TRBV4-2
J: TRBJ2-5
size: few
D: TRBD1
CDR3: CASSQESGGIQETQYF
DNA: TGTGCCAGCAGCCAAGAGTCAGGGGGAATCCAAGAGACCCAGTACTTC

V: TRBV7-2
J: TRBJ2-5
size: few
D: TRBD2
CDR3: CASSLGSSGLQETQYF
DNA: TGTGCCAGCAGCTTAGGGTCTAGCGGGTTACAAGAGACCCAGTACTTC

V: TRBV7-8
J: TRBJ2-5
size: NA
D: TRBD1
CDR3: CASSSDRSETQYF
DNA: TGTGCCAGCAGCTCGGACAGGTCGGAGACCCAGTACTTC

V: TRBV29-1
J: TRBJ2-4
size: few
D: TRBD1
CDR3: CSDKDRGNIQYF
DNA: TGCAGCGATAAGGACAGGGGAAACATTCAGTACTTC

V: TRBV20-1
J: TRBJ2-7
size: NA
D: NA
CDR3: CSALGERQGPNEQYF
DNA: TGCAGTGCCCTGGGAGAGCGCCAGGGGCCCAACGAGCAGTACTTC

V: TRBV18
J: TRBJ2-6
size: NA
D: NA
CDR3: CASSPQGASGANVLTF
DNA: TGTGCCAGCTCACCACAGGGTGCCTCTGGGGCCAACGTCCTGACTTTC

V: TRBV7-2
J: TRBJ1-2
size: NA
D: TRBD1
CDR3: CASSLRDRANYGYTF
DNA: TGTGCCAGCAGCTTAAGGGACAGGGCCAACTATGGCTACACCTTC

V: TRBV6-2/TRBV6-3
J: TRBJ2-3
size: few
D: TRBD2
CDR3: CASSYRTSGGYTQYF
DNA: TGTGCCAGCAGTTACCGGACTAGCGGGGGTTATACGCAGTATTTT

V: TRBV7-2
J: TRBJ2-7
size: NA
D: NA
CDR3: CASSVVGALSEQYF
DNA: TGTGCCAGCAGCGTAGTTGGGGCGCTCAGCGAGCAGTACTTC

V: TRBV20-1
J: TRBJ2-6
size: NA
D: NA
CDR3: CSARGDSGANVLTF
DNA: TGCAGTGCTAGAGGAGACTCTGGGGCCAACGTCCTGACTTTC

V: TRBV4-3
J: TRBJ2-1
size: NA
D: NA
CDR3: CASSQEGFNEQFF
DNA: TGCGCCAGCAGCCAAGAAGGGTTCAATGAGCAGTTCTTC

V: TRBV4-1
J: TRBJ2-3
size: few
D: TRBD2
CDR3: CASSQVWRGGPSDTQYF
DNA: TGCGCCAGCAGCCAAGTTTGGCGGGGGGGTCCGTCCGATACGCAGTATTTT

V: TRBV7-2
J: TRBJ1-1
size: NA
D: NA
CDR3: CASSLGGSHTEAFF
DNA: TGTGCCAGCAGCTTGGGCGGTTCCCACACTGAAGCTTTCTTT

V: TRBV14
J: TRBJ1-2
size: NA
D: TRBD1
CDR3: CASRGQPWGGYTF
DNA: TGTGCCAGCAGGGGACAGCCCTGGGGAGGCTACACCTTC

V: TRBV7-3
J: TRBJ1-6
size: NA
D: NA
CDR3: CASSLQGGDFSPLHF
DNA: TGTGCCAGCAGCTTACAGGGAGGAGACTTTTCACCCCTCCACTTT

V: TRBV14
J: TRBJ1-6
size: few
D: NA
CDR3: CASSQQGSPLHF
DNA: TGTGCCAGCAGCCAGCAGGGCTCACCCCTCCACTTT

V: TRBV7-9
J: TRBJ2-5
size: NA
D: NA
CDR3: CASSLGMSAGNLVKETQYF
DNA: TGTGCCAGCAGCTTAGGGATGAGTGCAGGCAACTTAGTAAAAGAGACCCAGTACTTC

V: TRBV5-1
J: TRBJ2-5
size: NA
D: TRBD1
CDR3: CASSLIPGQGGDEQYF
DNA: TGCGCCAGCAGCTTAATACCGGGACAGGGGGGGGATGAGCAGTACTTC

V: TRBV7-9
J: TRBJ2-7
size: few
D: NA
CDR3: CASSLTSRGQYEQYF
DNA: TGTGCCAGCAGCTTAACCTCCAGGGGCCAGTACGAGCAGTACTTC

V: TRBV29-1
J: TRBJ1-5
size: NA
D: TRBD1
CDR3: CSVWTGGTQPQHF
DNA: TGCAGCGTTTGGACAGGGGGAACTCAGCCCCAGCATTTT

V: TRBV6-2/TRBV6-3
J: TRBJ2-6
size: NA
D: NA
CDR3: CASSYRGTGARANVLTF
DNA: TGTGCCAGCAGTTACCGGGGAACTGGGGCCAGGGCCAACGTCCTGACTTTC